Shown below are 3 T cell receptor beta chains from a single sample sequenced in a study of T cells in Graves' hyperthyroidism and ophthalmopathy. The source material, RNA transcripts, was used to amplify TCR beta CDR3 regions. First-round RT-PCR of the TCR CDR3 relied on the HTBI primer set. TCRdb re-called the multiplex PCR reads through MiXCR, storing one row per CDR3 protein. Of 300,000 to 450,000 distinct CDR3 sequences listed, about 15% were seen once; the top ten hold less than 35%. The sample consisted of blood. Every receptor here comes from a woman under 40 with Graves' hyperthyroidism.

The CDR3, as DNA: TGTGCCAGCAGCTTTAGGACTAGCGGGAGTGCCCCGGAGTACGGGAACGAGCAGTACTTC. It specifies CASSFRTSGSAPEYGNEQYF. The chain has TRBV7-2 and TRBJ2-7, with 13 bases fitting TRBD2. The CDR3 consists of 20 residues. The V segment lost 3 bases and the J segment 5 bases; nucleotides outside the gene matches: 19. The germline V gene has CDR1 SGHTA and CDR2 FQGNSA.

The rearrangement links TRBV2 to TRBJ2-2, with no clear D. The CDR3 loop spans 14 amino acids. Germline V gene data show CDR1 as SNHLY and CDR2 as FYNNEI. Trimming left V 7 bases short and J 4 bases short, with 13 bases between. Here the CDR3 DNA reads TGTGCCAGCAATTTAGGCGTCGCCACCGGGGAGCTGTTTTTT. This gives the protein CASNLGVATGELFF.

The chain couples TRBV30 to TRBJ2-1; the D call may be TRBD1 or TRBD2 (5 bases each). Germline CDR1 GTSNPN, CDR2 SVGIG (reference sequence). The CDR3 has 15 amino acids. The V gene lost 1 base and the J gene lost 0 bases, with 10 bases spanning the gap. Here the CDR3 DNA reads TGTGCCTGGAGTGGAGAGGGGAGCTCCTACAATGAGCAGTTCTTC. Translation gives CAWSGEGSSYNEQFF.